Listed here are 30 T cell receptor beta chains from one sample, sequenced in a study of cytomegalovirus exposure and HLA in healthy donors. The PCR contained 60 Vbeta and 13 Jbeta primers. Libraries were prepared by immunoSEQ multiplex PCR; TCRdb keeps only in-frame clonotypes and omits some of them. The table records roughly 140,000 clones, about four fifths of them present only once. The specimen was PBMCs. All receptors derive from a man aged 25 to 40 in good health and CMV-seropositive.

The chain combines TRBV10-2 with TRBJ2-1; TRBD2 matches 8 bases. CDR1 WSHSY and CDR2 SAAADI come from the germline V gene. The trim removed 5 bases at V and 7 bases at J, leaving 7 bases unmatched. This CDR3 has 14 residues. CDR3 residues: CASSRDGGGNEQFF. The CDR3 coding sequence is TGCGCCAGCAGTCGAGACGGGGGGGGGAATGAGCAGTTCTTC.

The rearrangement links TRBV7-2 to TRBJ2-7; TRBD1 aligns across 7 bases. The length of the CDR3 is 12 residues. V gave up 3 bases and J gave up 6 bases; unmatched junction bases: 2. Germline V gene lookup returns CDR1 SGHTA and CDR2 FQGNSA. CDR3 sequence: CASSFRQGEQYF. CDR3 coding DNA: TGTGCCAGCAGCTTCCGACAGGGCGAGCAGTACTTC.

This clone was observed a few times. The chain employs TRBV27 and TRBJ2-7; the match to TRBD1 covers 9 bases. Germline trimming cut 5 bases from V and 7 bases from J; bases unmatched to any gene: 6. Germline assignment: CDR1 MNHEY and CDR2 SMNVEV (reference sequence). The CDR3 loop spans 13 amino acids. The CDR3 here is CASSLLQGAEQYF. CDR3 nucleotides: TGTGCCAGCAGTCTACTACAGGGGGCTGAGCAGTACTTC.

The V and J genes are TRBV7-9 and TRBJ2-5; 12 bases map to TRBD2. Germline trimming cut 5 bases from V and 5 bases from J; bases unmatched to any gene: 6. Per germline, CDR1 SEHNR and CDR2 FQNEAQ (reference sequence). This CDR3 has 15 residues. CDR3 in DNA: TGTGCCAGCAGCCCCGGACTAGCGGGAATGGAGACCCAGTACTTC. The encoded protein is CASSPGLAGMETQYF. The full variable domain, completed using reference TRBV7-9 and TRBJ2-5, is DTGVSQNPRHKITKRGQNVTFRCDPISEHNRLYWYRQTLGQGPEFLTYFQNEAQLEKSRLLSDRFSAERPKGSFSTLEIQRTEQGDSAMYLCASSPGLAGMETQYFGPGTRLLVL.

CDR3 nucleotide sequence: TGTGCCAGCAGCTTAGTGGCTTGGACTAGCGGGGGGGGGAATGAGCAGTTCTTC. It yields the protein CASSLVAWTSGGGNEQFF. The chain uses TRBV7-2 and TRBJ2-1; 15 positions agree with TRBD2. Trimming removed 1 base from V and 7 bases from J; junction bases left unmatched: 8. The CDR3 sequence is 18 residues long. CDR1 is SGHTA, CDR2 FQGNSA, per germline.

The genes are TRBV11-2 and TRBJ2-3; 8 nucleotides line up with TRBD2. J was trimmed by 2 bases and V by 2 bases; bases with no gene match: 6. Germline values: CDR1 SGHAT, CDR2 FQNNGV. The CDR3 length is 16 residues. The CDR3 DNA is TGTGCCAGCAGCTTAAGCGGGAGCGTCAACACAGATACGCAGTATTTT. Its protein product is CASSLSGSVNTDTQYF.

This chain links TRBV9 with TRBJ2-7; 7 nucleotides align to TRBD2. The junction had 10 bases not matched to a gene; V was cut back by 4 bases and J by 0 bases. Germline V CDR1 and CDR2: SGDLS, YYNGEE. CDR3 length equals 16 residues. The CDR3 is CASSPSGRGNSYEQYF. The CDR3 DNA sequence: TGTGCCAGCAGCCCCTCCGGGCGGGGGAACTCCTACGAGCAGTACTTC.

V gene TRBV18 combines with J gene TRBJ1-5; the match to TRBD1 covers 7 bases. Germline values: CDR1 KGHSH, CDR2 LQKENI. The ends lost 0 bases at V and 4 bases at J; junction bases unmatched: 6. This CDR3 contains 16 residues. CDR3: CASSPPPGTENQPQHF. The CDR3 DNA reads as TGTGCCAGCTCACCACCTCCCGGGACAGAAAATCAGCCCCAGCATTTT.

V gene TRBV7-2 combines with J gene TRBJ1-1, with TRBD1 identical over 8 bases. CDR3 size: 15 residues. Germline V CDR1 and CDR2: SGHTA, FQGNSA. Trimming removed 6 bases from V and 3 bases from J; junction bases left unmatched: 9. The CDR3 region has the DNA TGTGCCAGCAGAATTAGTGGACAGGGCTACACTGAAGCTTTCTTT. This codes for CASRISGQGYTEAFF. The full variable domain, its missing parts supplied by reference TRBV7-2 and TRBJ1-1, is GAGVSQSPSNKVTEKGKDVELRCDPISGHTALYWYRQSLGQGLEFLIYFQGNSAPDKSGLPSDRFSAERTGGSVSTLTIQRTQQEDSAVYLCASRISGQGYTEAFFGQGTRLTVV.

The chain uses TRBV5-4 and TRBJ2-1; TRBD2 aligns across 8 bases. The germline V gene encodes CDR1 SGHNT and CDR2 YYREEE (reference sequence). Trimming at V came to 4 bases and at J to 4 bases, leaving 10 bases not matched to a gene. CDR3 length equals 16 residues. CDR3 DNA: TGTGCCAGCAGCCAGTCGAGCGGGGGAGCTTACAATGAGCAGTTCTTC. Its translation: CASSQSSGGAYNEQFF.

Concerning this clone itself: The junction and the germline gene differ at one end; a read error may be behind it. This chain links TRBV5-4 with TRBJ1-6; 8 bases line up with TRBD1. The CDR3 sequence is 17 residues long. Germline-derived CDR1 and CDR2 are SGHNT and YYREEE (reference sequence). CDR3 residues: CASSQSGTGQNNSPLHF. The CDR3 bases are TGCGCCAGCAGCCAATCCGGGACAGGACAAAATAATTCACCCCTCCACTTT.

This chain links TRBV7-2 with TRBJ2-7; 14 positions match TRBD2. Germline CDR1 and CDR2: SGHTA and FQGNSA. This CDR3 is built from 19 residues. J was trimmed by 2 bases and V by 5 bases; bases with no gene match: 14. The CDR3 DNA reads TGTGCCAGCAGCCCCAGACTAGCGGGGGGGCCGACTGAACCCTACGAGCAGTACTTC. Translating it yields CASSPRLAGGPTEPYEQYF.

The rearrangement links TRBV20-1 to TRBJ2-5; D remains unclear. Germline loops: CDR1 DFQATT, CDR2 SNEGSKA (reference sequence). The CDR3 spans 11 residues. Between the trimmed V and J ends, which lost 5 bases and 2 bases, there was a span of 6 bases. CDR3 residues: CSALLQETQYF. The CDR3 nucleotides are TGCAGTGCTCTACTACAAGAGACCCAGTACTTC.

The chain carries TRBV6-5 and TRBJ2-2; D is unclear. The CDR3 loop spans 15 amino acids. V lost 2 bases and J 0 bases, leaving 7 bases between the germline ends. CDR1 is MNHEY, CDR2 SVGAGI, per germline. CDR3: CASSYSITNTGELFF. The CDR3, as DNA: TGTGCCAGCAGTTACAGCATAACGAACACCGGGGAGCTGTTTTTT.

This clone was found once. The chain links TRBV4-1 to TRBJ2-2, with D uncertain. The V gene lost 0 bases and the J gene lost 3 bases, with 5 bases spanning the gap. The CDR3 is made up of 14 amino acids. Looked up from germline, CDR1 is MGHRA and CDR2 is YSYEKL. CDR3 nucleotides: TGCGCCAGCAGCCAAGATCCAGACACCGGGGAGCTGTTTTTT. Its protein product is CASSQDPDTGELFF.

Here the CDR3 reads CASSSAGTGSEKLFF. For the CDR3, the DNA is TGTGCCAGCAGTTCGGCCGGGACAGGGTCGGAAAAACTGTTTTTT. J is TRBJ1-4 and V is TRBV6-5; 9 bases fit TRBD1. V was pared by 4 bases and J by 8 bases, with 8 bases of the junction left unmatched. CDR1 and CDR2 from the germline V gene are MNHEY and SVGAGI. The CDR3 has 15 amino acids.

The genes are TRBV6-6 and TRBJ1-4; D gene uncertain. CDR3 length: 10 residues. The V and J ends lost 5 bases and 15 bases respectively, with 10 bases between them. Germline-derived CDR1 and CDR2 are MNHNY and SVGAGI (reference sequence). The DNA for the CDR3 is TGTGCCAGCAGTGCCGGACTGGTGTTTTTT. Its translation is CASSAGLVFF.

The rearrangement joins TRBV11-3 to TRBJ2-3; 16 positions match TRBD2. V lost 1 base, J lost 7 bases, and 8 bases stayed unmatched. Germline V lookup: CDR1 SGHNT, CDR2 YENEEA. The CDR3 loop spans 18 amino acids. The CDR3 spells CASSLVGLAGGAVNTQYF. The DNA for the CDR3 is TGTGCCAGCAGCTTAGTGGGACTAGCGGGAGGGGCAGTGAATACGCAGTATTTT.

The CDR3 coding sequence is TGTGCCAGCAGCTTAGGACTAGCGGGAGTTGAAGAGCAGTACTTC. Translating gives CASSLGLAGVEEQYF. The genes are TRBV7-9 and TRBJ2-7; 12 bases fit TRBD2. The J segment lost 7 bases and the V segment lost 1 base, leaving 5 bases of the junction unmatched. Germline V CDR1 and CDR2: SEHNR, FQNEAQ (reference sequence). The CDR3 runs to 15 residues.

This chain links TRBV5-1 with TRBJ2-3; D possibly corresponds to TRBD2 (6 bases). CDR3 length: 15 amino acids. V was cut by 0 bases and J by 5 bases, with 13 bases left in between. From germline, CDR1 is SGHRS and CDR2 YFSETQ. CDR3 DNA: TGCGCCAGCAGCTTGGGGGATCGCGGGGTAGATACGCAGTATTTT. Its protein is CASSLGDRGVDTQYF.

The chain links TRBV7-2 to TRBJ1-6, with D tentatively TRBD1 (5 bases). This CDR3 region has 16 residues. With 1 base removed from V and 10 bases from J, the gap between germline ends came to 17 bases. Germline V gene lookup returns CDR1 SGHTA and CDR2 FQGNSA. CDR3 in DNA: TGTGCCAGCAGCTTAGACTTCGAGGCAGGGAGGTCACCCCTCCACTTT. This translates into CASSLDFEAGRSPLHF.

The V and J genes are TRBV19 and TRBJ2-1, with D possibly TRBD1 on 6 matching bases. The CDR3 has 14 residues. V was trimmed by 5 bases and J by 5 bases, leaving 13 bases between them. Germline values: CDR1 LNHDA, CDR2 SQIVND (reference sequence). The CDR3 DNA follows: TGTGCCAGTAGTCCCTGGGACACCGACAATGAGCAGTTCTTC. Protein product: CASSPWDTDNEQFF.

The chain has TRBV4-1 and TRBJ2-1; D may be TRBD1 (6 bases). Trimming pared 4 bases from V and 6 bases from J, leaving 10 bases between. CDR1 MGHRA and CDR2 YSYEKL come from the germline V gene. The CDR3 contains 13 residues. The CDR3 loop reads CASSLTGTNEQFF. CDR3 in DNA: TGCGCCAGCAGCCTTACAGGGACCAATGAGCAGTTCTTC.

For the CDR3, the DNA is TGTGCCAGCAGTTTTTTGGACAGGGCGATCACAGATACGCAGTATTTT. Protein sequence: CASSFLDRAITDTQYF. This chain joins TRBV28 and TRBJ2-3; TRBD1 matches at 8 bases. V was clipped by 3 bases and J by 2 bases; unmatched bases: 7. Germline lookup yields CDR1 MDHEN and CDR2 SYDVKM. There are 16 residues in the CDR3.

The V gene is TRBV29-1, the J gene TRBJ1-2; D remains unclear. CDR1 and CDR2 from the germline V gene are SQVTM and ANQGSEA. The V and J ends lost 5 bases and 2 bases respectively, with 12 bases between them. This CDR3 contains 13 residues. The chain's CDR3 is CSVPLDYNYGYTF. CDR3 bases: TGCAGCGTTCCGCTAGACTACAACTATGGCTACACCTTC.

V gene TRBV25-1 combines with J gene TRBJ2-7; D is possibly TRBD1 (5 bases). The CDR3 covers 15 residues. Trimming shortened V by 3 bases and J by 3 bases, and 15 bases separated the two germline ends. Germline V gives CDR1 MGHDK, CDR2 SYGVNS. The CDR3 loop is CASSDGTGPFYEQYF. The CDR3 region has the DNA TGTGCCAGCAGTGATGGAACAGGCCCTTTCTACGAGCAGTACTTC.

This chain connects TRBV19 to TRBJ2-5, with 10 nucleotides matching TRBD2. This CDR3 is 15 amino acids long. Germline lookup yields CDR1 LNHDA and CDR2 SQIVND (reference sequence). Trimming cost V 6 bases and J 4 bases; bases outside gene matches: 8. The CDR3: CASSQGASGGETQYF. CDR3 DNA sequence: TGTGCCAGTAGCCAAGGGGCTAGCGGGGGAGAGACCCAGTACTTC.

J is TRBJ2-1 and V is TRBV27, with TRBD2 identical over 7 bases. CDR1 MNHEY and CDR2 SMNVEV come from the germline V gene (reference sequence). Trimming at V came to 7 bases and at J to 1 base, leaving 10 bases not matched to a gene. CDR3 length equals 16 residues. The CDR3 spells CASTLSSGRSYNEQFF. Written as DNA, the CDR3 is TGTGCCAGCACCCTGAGTAGCGGGCGGTCCTACAATGAGCAGTTCTTC.

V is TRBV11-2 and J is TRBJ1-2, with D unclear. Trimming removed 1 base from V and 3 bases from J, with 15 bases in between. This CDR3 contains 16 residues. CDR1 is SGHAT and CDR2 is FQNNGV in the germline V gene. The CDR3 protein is CASSLGYAGKDYGYTF. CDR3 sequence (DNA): TGTGCCAGCAGCTTAGGTTATGCGGGAAAAGACTATGGCTACACCTTC.

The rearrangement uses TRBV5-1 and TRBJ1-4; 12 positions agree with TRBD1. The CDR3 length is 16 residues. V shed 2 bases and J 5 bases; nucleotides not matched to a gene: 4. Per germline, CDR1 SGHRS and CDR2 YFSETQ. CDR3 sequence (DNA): TGCGCCAGCAGCTTAATCGGGACAGGGGGCAATGAAAAACTGTTTTTT. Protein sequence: CASSLIGTGGNEKLFF.